This T cell receptor beta chain was observed in a study of blood T cell repertoires in COVID-19. V lost 4 bases to trimming and J lost 5 bases, with 15 bases between them. This CDR3 contains 15 residues. The germline CDR1 and CDR2 sequences are LGHNA and YNFKEQ. Libraries were prepared by immunoSEQ multiplex PCR; TCRdb keeps only in-frame clonotypes and omits some of them. Here the sample spans about 280,000 clones, 80% to 90% being singletons. This chain connects TRBV4-2 to TRBJ1-5, with D perhaps matching TRBD1 (5 bases). Sequencing used peripheral blood. This TCR derives from a woman in her 70s with COVID-19, enrolled during active disease. CDR3 region: CASSPGLIPHQPQHF. The DNA of the CDR3 is TGTGCCAGCAGCCCGGGACTGATCCCTCATCAGCCCCAGCATTTT.